One and the same sample provided the 21 T cell receptor beta chains below, sequenced in a study of a mutant IDH1 vaccine in newly diagnosed glioma. Measured with immunoSEQ multiplex PCR; TCRdb has only the in-frame clones, and not every one. The data contain more than 40,000 clones, more than 70% of them seen just once; the ten biggest clones take up 1.5% to 2%. What these receptors recognize is not known. Indicated time point: week 5, during vaccination. Doses consisted of 300 ug of mutant IDH1 20-mer peptide each, paired with topical imiquimod. The sequencing here drew on PBMCs, taken from a glioma patient whose treatment included an IDH1 peptide vaccine. Receptors were obtained from a woman aged 40 to 55 with glioma.

The gene calls are TRBV29-1 and TRBJ2-6; 7 positions match TRBD1. From germline, CDR1 is SQVTM and CDR2 ANQGSEA. Trimming cost V 6 bases and J 0 bases; bases outside gene matches: 8. The CDR3 runs 16 residues. The CDR3 loop reads CSVAGTANSGANVLTF. CDR3 nucleotide sequence: TGCAGCGTCGCCGGGACAGCTAACTCTGGGGCCAACGTCCTGACTTTC.

The V and J genes are TRBV5-1 and TRBJ2-3, with 12 positions matching TRBD1. Germline loops: CDR1 SGHRS, CDR2 YFSETQ. This CDR3 has 16 amino acids. V was pared by 4 bases and J by 4 bases, with 7 bases of the junction left unmatched. CDR3 in amino acids: CASSVAGTGGADTQYF. CDR3 DNA sequence: TGCGCCAGCAGCGTTGCGGGGACAGGGGGCGCAGATACGCAGTATTTT.

The V gene is TRBV7-8, the J gene TRBJ1-2, with 7 bases identical to TRBD1. Trimming took 5 bases from V and 6 from J; bases not matched to a gene: 15. This CDR3 is 16 amino acids long. Germline values: CDR1 SGHVS, CDR2 FQNEAQ. CDR3 protein: CASSRETGTGLNGYTF. CDR3 in DNA: TGTGCCAGCAGCCGAGAGACAGGGACCGGGCTAAATGGCTACACCTTC.

This chain joins TRBV10-3 and TRBJ1-5; D is perhaps TRBD1 (5 bases). Germline lookup yields CDR1 ENHRY and CDR2 SYGVKD. This CDR3 region has 13 residues. The ends were cut back, 4 bases at V and 2 bases at J, with 6 bases in the middle. The CDR3: CAISAGRNQPQHF. CDR3 in DNA: TGTGCCATCAGTGCAGGGCGCAATCAGCCCCAGCATTTT.

There are a few counts of this clone. The rearrangement links TRBV6-5 to TRBJ1-2, with D possibly being TRBD1 (6 bases). Trimming cost V 5 bases and J 2 bases, with 12 bases left between them. CDR3 size: 14 residues. Per germline, CDR1 MNHEY and CDR2 SVGAGI. CDR3 DNA: TGTGCCAGCAGTCAGGGACACCTGAACTATGGCTACACCTTC. Protein: CASSQGHLNYGYTF.

The V and J genes are TRBV27 and TRBJ2-1; 9 bases line up with TRBD1. The germline V gene has CDR1 MNHEY and CDR2 SMNVEV (reference sequence). CDR3 length: 15 residues. V shed 3 bases and J 6 bases; nucleotides not matched to a gene: 6. As DNA, the CDR3 is TGTGCCAGCAGTTTTGGGACAGGGCGAGGCAATGAGCAGTTCTTC. Residues: CASSFGTGRGNEQFF.

With regard to this clone: One junction end disagrees with the germline gene, perhaps due to a read error. The V call is TRBV11-3, the J call TRBJ2-2; maybe TRBD1 (6 bases). The CDR3 runs 15 residues. Germline assignment: CDR1 SGHNT and CDR2 YENEEA. The CDR3 nucleotides are TGTGCCAGCAGCGAAGGACAGCCGAAGACCGGGGAGCTGTTTTTT. Translation: CASSEGQPKTGELFF.

The rearrangement links TRBV18 to TRBJ2-5; TRBD2 agrees at 7 bases. Germline CDR1 and CDR2: KGHSH and LQKENI. Unmatched junction bases numbered 11, after V lost 2 bases and J lost 2 bases. The CDR3 has 17 residues. The CDR3 spells CASSPLVLAENQETQYF. CDR3 DNA: TGTGCCAGCTCACCATTGGTCCTAGCGGAAAATCAAGAGACCCAGTACTTC.

V and J are TRBV19 and TRBJ1-5, with D perhaps matching TRBD1 (5 bases). V was pared by 9 bases and J by 5 bases, with 17 bases between. Per the germline V gene, CDR1 is LNHDA and CDR2 is SQIVND (reference sequence). The CDR3 runs to 14 residues. For the CDR3, the DNA is TGTGCCAGGTCGGAGGGGCTCGATTATCAGCCCCAGCATTTT. Translating it yields CARSEGLDYQPQHF.

The chain is built from TRBV19 and TRBJ2-1; TRBD2 matches 10 bases. V shed 6 bases and J 3 bases; nucleotides not matched to a gene: 5. The CDR3 is 15 residues long. Germline V gives CDR1 LNHDA, CDR2 SQIVND (reference sequence). The CDR3, as DNA: TGTGCCAGTAGCCAGAGCGGGGGGGTCTACAATGAGCAGTTCTTC. It is translated as CASSQSGGVYNEQFF.

This clone was counted a single time. This chain links TRBV5-1 with TRBJ2-1; no definite D call. Germline V gives CDR1 SGHRS, CDR2 YFSETQ. With 1 base removed from V and 8 bases from J, the gap between germline ends came to 7 bases. This CDR3 comprises 12 residues. The CDR3 nucleotides read TGCGCCAGCAGCTTGTCGCTCGATGAGCAGTTCTTC. This encodes CASSLSLDEQFF.

The rearrangement joins TRBV7-2 to TRBJ1-5; the D gene is possibly TRBD1 (6 bases). This CDR3 spans 15 amino acids. The V and J ends lost 2 bases and 7 bases respectively, with 15 bases between them. The germline gives CDR1 SGHTA, CDR2 FQGNSA. The CDR3 bases are TGTGCCAGCAGCTTAACCGCAGGGGTTGGGCAGCCCCAGCATTTT. This encodes CASSLTAGVGQPQHF.

The V gene is TRBV2, the J gene TRBJ1-6; D is perhaps TRBD1 (5 bases). CDR1 is SNHLY, CDR2 FYNNEI, per germline. The CDR3 has 18 residues. V lost 7 bases, J lost 5 bases, and 24 bases lay in between. In DNA, the CDR3 is TGTGCCAGCAAAAGGGGAGCATTGATGATGGGGAATAATTCACCCCTCCACTTT. This gives the protein CASKRGALMMGNNSPLHF.

This sequence joins TRBV27 and TRBJ2-7; 9 positions agree with TRBD1. V dropped 2 bases and J dropped 5; count of bases not matched to a gene: 7. Looked up from germline, CDR1 is MNHEY and CDR2 is SMNVEV (reference sequence). This CDR3 is built from 15 residues. CDR3 in DNA: TGTGCCAGCAGTTTAGAGGGACAGGGAAACAACGAGCAGTACTTC. It translates to CASSLEGQGNNEQYF.

V is TRBV5-1 and J is TRBJ1-4; D is ambiguous. With 0 bases removed from V and 11 bases from J, the gap between germline ends came to 14 bases. The CDR3 spans 14 residues. Germline V gene lookup returns CDR1 SGHRS and CDR2 YFSETQ. CDR3 amino acids: CASSLEVGEGKLFF. The CDR3 coding sequence is TGCGCCAGCAGCTTGGAGGTCGGGGAAGGGAAACTGTTTTTT.

V is TRBV19 and J is TRBJ2-7; 8 bases fit TRBD1. Germline V gene lookup returns CDR1 LNHDA and CDR2 SQIVND (reference sequence). J was trimmed by 3 bases and V by 2 bases; bases with no gene match: 9. The CDR3 totals 16 residues. CDR3: CASSIRDRLPLYEQYF. The CDR3 DNA reads as TGTGCCAGTAGTATACGGGACAGGTTACCCCTCTACGAGCAGTACTTC. Complete variable domain (other parts from reference TRBV19 and TRBJ2-7): DGGITQSPKYLFRKEGQNVTLSCEQNLNHDAMYWYRQDPGQGLRLIYYSQIVNDFQKGDIAEGYSVSREKKESFPLTVTSAQKNPTAFYLCASSIRDRLPLYEQYFGPGTRLTVT.

The rearrangement uses TRBV7-2 and TRBJ1-6; unclear D gene. The CDR3 spans 14 residues. Germline V CDR1 and CDR2: SGHTA, FQGNSA. Trimming took 1 base from V and 9 from J, leaving 10 bases between them. CDR3 protein: CASSLVMGGSPLHF. The CDR3 DNA reads as TGTGCCAGCAGCTTAGTTATGGGTGGTTCACCCCTCCACTTT. The full variable domain, completed using reference TRBV7-2 and TRBJ1-6, is GAGVSQSPSNKVTEKGKDVELRCDPISGHTALYWYRQSLGQGLEFLIYFQGNSAPDKSGLPSDRFSAERTGGSVSTLTIQRTQQEDSAVYLCASSLVMGGSPLHFGNGTRLTVT.

The chain employs TRBV5-4 and TRBJ2-7; 7 bases are a match to TRBD1. Germline CDR1 SGHNT, CDR2 YYREEE (reference sequence). The CDR3 has 12 amino acids. The V and J ends lost 5 bases and 11 bases, in that order; junction bases with no gene match: 10. For the CDR3, the DNA is TGTGCCAGCAGTTCGGGACAGAAAAAGGAGTACTTC. Residues: CASSSGQKKEYF.

This clone was detected only once. The chain has TRBV9 and TRBJ1-2; D uncertain. V lost 2 bases and J 3 bases, leaving 17 bases between the germline ends. Per germline, CDR1 SGDLS and CDR2 YYNGEE. CDR3 length: 16 residues. The CDR3 reads CASSVAGKSDHYGYTF. The CDR3 DNA reads TGTGCCAGCAGCGTCGCCGGGAAGTCAGACCACTATGGCTACACCTTC.

The genes are TRBV27 and TRBJ1-2, with D uncertain. This CDR3 has 11 residues. CDR1 and CDR2 (germline): MNHEY, SMNVEV (reference sequence). CDR3 nucleotides: TGTGCAACCCGGGCGCAAGGAGGCTACACCTTC. The encoded protein is CATRAQGGYTF.

The chain has TRBV2 and TRBJ2-3; 9 bases line up with TRBD2. CDR3 length: 14 residues. The ends lost 7 bases at V and 2 bases at J; junction bases unmatched: 4. Germline values: CDR1 SNHLY, CDR2 FYNNEI. Here the CDR3 reads CASIAGASTDTQYF. The CDR3 DNA reads TGTGCCAGCATAGCGGGGGCTTCCACAGATACGCAGTATTTT. Together with reference TRBV2 and TRBJ2-3, the CDR3 gives the full variable domain: EPEVTQTPSHQVTQMGQEVILRCVPISNHLYFYWYRQILGQKVEFLVSFYNNEISEKSEIFDDQFSVERPDGSNFTLKIRSTKLEDSAMYFCASIAGASTDTQYFGPGTRLTVL.